In this sample, the clone carrying this TCR beta chain turned up a few times. Its antigen is still unknown. The data derive from a study of T cell responses to AZD1222 COVID-19 vaccine. General study results and limits: At baseline, seropositivity was found in only a handful of AZD1222 recipients.

Measured with immunoSEQ multiplex PCR; TCRdb has only the in-frame clones, and not every one. The data show approximately 150,000 clones, about 92% seen once. Germline V gives CDR1 SGHTS, CDR2 YDEGEE. The CDR3 length is 15 residues. With V trimmed by 3 bases and J by 4 bases, 7 bases remained unmatched. This TCR came from an adult who received the AZD1222 COVID-19 vaccine. V and J are TRBV5-8 and TRBJ1-5; 7 bases agree with TRBD1. Here the sequenced sample was peripheral blood, taken 28 days after the second AZD1222 dose. CDR3 bases: TGTGCCAGCAGCTCACGGACAGGCTCTAATCAGCCCCAGCATTTT. This sequence encodes CASSSRTGSNQPQHF.